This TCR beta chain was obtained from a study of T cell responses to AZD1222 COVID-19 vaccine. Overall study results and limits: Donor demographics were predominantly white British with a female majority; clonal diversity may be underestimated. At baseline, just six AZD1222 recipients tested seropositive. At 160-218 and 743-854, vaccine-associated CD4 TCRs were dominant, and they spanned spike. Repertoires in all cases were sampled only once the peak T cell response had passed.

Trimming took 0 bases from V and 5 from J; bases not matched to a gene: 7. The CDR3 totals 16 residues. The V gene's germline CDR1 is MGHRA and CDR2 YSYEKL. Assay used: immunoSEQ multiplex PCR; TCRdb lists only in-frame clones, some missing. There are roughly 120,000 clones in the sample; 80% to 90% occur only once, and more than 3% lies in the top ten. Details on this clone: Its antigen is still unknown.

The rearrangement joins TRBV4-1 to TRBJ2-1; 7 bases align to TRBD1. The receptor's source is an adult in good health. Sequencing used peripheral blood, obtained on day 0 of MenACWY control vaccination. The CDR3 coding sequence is TGCGCCAGCAGCCAAGAGCGCAGGGGGAGCGACAATGAGCAGTTCTTC. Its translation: CASSQERRGSDNEQFF.